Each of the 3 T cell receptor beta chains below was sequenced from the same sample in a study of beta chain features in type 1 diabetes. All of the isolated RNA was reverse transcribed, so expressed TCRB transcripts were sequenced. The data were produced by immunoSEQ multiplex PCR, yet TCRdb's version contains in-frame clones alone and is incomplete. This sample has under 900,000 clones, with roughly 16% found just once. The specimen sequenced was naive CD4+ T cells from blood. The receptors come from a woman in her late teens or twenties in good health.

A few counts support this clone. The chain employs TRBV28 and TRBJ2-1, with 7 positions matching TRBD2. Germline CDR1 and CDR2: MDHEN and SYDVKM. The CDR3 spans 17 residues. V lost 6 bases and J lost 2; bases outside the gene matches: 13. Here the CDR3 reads CASSSNPGLRAYNEQFF. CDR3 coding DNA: TGTGCCAGCAGCTCTAATCCGGGACTAAGGGCCTACAATGAGCAGTTCTTC.

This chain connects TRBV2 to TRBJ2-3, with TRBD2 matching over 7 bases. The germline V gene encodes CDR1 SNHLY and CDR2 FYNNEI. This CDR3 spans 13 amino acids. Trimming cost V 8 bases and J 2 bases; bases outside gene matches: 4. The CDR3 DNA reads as TGTGCCAGCGAACTAGCGATCACAGATACGCAGTATTTT. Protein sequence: CASELAITDTQYF.

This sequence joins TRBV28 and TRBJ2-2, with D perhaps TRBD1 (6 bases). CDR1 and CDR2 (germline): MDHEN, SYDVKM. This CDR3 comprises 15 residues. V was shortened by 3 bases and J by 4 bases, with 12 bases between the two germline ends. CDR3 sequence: CASSFLQGCTGELFF. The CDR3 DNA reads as TGTGCCAGCAGTTTCTTACAGGGATGCACCGGGGAGCTGTTTTTT. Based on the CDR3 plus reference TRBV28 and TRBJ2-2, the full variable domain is DVKVTQSSRYLVKRTGEKVFLECVQDMDHENMFWYRQDPGLGLRLIYFSYDVKMKEKGDIPEGYSVSREKKERFSLILESASTNQTSMYLCASSFLQGCTGELFFGEGSRLTVL.